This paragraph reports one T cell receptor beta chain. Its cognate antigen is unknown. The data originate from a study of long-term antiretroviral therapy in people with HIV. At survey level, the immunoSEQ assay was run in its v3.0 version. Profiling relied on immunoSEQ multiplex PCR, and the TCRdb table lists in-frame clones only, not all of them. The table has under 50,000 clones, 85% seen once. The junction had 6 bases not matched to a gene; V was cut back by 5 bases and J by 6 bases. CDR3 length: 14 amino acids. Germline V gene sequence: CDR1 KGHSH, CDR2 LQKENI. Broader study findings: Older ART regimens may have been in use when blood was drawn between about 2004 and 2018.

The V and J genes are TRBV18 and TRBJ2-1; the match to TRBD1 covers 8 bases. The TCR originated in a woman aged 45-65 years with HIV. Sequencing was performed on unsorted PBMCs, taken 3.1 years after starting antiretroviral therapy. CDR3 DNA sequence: TGTGCCAGCTCAGTCGAGACAGGGGTCAATGAGCAGTTCTTC. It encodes CASSVETGVNEQFF.